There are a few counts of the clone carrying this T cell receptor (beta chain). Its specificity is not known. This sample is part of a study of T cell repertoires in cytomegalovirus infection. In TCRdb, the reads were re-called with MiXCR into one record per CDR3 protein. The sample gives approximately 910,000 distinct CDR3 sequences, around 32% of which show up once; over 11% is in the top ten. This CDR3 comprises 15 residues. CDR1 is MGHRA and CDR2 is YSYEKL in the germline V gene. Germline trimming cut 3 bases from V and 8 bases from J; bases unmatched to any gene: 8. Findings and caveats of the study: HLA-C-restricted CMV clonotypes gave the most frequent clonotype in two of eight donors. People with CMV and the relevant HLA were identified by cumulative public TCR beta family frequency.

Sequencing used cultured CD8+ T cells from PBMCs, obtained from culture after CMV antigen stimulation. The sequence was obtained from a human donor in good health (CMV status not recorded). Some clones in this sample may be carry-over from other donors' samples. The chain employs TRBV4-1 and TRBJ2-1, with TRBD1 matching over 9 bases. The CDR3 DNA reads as TGCGCCAGCAGCCATTCCGGGACAGGGTCCTATGAGCAGTTCTTC. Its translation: CASSHSGTGSYEQFF.